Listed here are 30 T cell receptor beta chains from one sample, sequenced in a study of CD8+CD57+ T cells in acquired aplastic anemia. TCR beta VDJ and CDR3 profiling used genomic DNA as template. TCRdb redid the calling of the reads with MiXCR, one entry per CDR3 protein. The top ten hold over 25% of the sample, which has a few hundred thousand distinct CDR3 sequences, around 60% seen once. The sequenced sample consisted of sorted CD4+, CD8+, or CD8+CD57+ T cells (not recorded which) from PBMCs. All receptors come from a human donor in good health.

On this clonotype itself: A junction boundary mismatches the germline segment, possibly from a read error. CDR3 loop: CASSAGQGREKLFF. The CDR3 nucleotides read TGCGCCAGCAGCGCGGGACAGGGTAGAGAAAAACTGTTTTTT. This chain joins TRBV9 and TRBJ1-4, with 9 bases fitting TRBD1. Germline V gene data show CDR1 as SGDLS and CDR2 as YYNGEE. There are 14 residues in the CDR3. Full variable domain (missing parts from reference TRBV9 and TRBJ1-4): DSGVTQTPKHLITATGQRVTLRCSPRSGDLSVYWYQQSLDQGLQFLIQYYNGEERAKGNILERFSAQQFPDLHSELNLSSLELGDSALYFCASSAGQGREKLFFGSGTQLSVL.

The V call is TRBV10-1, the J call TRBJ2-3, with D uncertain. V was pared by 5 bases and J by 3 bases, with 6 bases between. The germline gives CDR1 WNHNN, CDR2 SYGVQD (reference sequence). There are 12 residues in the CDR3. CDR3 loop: CASSRVTDTQYF. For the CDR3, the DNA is TGCGCCAGCAGTAGAGTAACAGATACGCAGTATTTT.

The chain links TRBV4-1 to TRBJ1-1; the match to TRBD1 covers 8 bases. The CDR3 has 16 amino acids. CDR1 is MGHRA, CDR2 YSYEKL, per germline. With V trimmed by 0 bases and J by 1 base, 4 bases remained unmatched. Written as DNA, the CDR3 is TGCGCCAGCAGCCAAGAGACAGGGGATGCGAACACTGAAGCTTTCTTT. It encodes CASSQETGDANTEAFF.

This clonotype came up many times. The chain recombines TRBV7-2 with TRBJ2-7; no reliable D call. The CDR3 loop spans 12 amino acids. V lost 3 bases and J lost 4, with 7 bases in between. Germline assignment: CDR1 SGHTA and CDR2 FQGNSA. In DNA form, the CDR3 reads TGTGCCAGCAGCTTTTCGGTTTACGAGCAGTACTTC. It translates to CASSFSVYEQYF. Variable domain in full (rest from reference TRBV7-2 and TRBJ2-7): GAGVSQSPSNKVTEKGKDVELRCDPISGHTALYWYRQSLGQGLEFLIYFQGNSAPDKSGLPSDRFSAERTGGSVSTLTIQRTQQEDSAVYLCASSFSVYEQYFGPGTRLTVT.

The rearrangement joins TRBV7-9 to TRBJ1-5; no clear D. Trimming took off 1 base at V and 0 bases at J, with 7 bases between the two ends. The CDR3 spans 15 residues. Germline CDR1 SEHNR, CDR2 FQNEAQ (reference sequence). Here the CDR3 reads CASSLGIHSNQPQHF. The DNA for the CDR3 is TGTGCCAGCAGCTTAGGGATCCATAGCAATCAGCCCCAGCATTTT. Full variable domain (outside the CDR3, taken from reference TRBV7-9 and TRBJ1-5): DTGVSQNPRHKITKRGQNVTFRCDPISEHNRLYWYRQTLGQGPEFLTYFQNEAQLEKSRLLSDRFSAERPKGSFSTLEIQRTEQGDSAMYLCASSLGIHSNQPQHFGDGTRLSIL.

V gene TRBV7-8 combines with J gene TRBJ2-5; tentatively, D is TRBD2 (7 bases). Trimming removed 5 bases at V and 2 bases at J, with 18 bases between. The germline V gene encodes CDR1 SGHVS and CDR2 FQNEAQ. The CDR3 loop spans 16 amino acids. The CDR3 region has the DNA TGTGCCAGCAGCCCAGAGGGGGGGGCAGCTCAAGAGACCCAGTACTTC. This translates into CASSPEGGAAQETQYF.

The CDR3 DNA is TGCAGTGCTAGACGGGACATGAACACTGAAGCTTTCTTT. It specifies CSARRDMNTEAFF. The V gene is TRBV20-1, the J gene TRBJ1-1; maybe TRBD1 (6 bases). The germline gives CDR1 DFQATT, CDR2 SNEGSKA (reference sequence). The CDR3 has 13 amino acids. Deletions cut 2 bases from V and 0 bases from J, with 7 bases between.

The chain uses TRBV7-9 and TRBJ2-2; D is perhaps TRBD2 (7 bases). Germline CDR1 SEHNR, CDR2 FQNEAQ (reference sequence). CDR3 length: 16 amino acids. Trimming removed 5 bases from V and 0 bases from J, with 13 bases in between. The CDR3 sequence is CASSGGAGTNTGELFF. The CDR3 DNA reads TGTGCCAGCAGCGGGGGGGCAGGGACGAACACCGGGGAGCTGTTTTTT. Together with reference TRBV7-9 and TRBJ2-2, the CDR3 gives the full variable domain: DTGVSQNPRHKITKRGQNVTFRCDPISEHNRLYWYRQTLGQGPEFLTYFQNEAQLEKSRLLSDRFSAERPKGSFSTLEIQRTEQGDSAMYLCASSGGAGTNTGELFFGEGSRLTVL.

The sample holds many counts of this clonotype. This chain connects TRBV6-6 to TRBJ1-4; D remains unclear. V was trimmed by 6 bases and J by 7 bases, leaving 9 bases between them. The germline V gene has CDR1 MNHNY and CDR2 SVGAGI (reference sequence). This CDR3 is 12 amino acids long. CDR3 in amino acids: CASSLGVEKLFF. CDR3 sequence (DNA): TGTGCCAGCAGCCTGGGTGTTGAAAAACTGTTTTTT.

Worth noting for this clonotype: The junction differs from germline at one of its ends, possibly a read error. CDR3 bases: TGTACCAGCAGACCCGACGGCTCTAACTATGGCTACACCTTC. This translates into CTSRPDGSNYGYTF. The chain is built from TRBV7-3 and TRBJ1-2, with no clear D. In germline, CDR1 is SGHTA, CDR2 FQGTGA. CDR3 size: 14 residues.

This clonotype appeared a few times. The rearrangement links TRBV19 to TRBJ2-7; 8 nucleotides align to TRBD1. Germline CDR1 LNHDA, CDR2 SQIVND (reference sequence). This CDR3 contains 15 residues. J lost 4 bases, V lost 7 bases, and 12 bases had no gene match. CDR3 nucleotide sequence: TGTGCCAGTATAGGAAGGAAACAGGGGGTATACGAGCAGTACTTC. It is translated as CASIGRKQGVYEQYF.

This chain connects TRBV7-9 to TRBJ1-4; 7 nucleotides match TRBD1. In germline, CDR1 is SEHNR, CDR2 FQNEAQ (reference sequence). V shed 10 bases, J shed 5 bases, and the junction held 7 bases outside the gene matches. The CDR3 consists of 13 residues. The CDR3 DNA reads TGTGCCACAAACCAGGGGGAGAATGAAAAACTGTTTTTT. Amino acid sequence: CATNQGENEKLFF.

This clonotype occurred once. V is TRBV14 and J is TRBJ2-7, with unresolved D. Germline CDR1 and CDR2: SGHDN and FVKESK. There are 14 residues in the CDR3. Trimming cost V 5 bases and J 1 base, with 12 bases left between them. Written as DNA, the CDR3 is TGTGCCAGCAGCGTAGAGTCACAATCCTACGAGCAGTACTTC. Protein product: CASSVESQSYEQYF.

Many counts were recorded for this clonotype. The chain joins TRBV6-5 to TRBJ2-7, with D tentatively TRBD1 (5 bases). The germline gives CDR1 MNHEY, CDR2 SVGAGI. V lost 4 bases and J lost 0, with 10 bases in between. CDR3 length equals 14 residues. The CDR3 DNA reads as TGTGCCAGCAGTTCGACAGTCTACTCCTACGAGCAGTACTTC. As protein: CASSSTVYSYEQYF.

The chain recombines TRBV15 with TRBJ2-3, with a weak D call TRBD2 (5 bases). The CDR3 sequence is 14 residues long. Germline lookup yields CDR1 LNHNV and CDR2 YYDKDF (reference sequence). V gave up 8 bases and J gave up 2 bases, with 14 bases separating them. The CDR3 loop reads CATHPGINTDTQYF. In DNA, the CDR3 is TGTGCCACCCACCCGGGGATAAACACAGATACGCAGTATTTT.

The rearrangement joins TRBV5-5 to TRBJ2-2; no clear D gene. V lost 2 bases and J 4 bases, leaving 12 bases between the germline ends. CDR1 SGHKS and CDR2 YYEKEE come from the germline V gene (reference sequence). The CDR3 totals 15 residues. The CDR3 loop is CASSFGVSGTGELFF. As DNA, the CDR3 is TGTGCCAGCAGCTTCGGCGTGTCGGGCACCGGGGAGCTGTTTTTT. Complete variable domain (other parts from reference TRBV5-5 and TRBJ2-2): DAGVTQSPTHLIKTRGQQVTLRCSPISGHKSVSWYQQVLGQGPQFIFQYYEKEERGRGNFPDRFSARQFPNYSSELNVNALLLGDSALYLCASSFGVSGTGELFFGEGSRLTVL.

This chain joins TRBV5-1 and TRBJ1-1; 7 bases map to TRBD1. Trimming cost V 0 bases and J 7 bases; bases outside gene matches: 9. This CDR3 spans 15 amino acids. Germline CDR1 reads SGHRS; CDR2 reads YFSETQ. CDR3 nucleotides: TGCGCCAGCAGCTTGGTCCAACAGGGGCGGGGTGAAGCTTTCTTT. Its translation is CASSLVQQGRGEAFF.

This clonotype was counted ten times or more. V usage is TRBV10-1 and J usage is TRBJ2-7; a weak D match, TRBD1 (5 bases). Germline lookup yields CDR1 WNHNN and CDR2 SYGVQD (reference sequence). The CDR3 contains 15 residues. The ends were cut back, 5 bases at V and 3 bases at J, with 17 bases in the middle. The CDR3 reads CASSPQTGDFYEQYF. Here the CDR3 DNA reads TGCGCCAGCAGTCCCCAAACAGGTGACTTCTACGAGCAGTACTTC.

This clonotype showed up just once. In DNA form, the CDR3 reads TGTGCCAGCAGTTACTTCCAGTCTCAGTACACCTACAATGAGCAGTTCTTC. This codes for CASSYFQSQYTYNEQFF. V is TRBV2 and J is TRBJ2-1; D remains unclear. The CDR3 covers 17 residues. Germline V CDR1 and CDR2: SNHLY, FYNNEI. The V end lost 5 bases, the J end lost 2 bases, and 19 bases lay between the germline ends. The full variable domain, with the rest looked up from reference TRBV2 and TRBJ2-1, is EPEVTQTPSHQVTQMGQEVILRCVPISNHLYFYWYRQILGQKVEFLVSFYNNEISEKSEIFDDQFSVERPDGSNFTLKIRSTKLEDSAMYFCASSYFQSQYTYNEQFFGPGTRLTVL.

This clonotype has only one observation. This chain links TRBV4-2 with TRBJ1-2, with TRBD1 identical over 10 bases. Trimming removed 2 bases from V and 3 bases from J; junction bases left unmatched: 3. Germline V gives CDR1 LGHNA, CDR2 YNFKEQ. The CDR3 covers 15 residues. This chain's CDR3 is CASSQTGTGDYGYTF. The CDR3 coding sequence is TGTGCCAGCAGCCAAACTGGGACAGGGGACTATGGCTACACCTTC.

As DNA, the CDR3 is TGCAGCGCCGAAGATGAAAAACTGTTTTTT. It specifies CSAEDEKLFF. The rearrangement joins TRBV29-1 to TRBJ1-4; D not resolved. V shed 7 bases and J shed 6 bases, with 6 bases lying between them. The CDR3 is 10 residues long. Germline V gene lookup returns CDR1 SQVTM and CDR2 ANQGSEA.

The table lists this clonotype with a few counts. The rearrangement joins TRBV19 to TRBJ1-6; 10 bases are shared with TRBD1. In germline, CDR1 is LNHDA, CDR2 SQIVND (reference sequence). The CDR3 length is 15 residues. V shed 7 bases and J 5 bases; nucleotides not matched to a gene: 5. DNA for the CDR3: TGTGCCAGTACCCTTGGGACAGGGGATAATTCACCCCTCCACTTT. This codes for CASTLGTGDNSPLHF.

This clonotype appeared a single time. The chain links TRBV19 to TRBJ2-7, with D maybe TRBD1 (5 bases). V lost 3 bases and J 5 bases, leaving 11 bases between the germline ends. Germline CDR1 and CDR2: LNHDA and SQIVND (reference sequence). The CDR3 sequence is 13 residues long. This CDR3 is CASSMDGRDEQYF. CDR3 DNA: TGTGCCAGTAGTATGGATGGCAGGGACGAGCAGTACTTC.

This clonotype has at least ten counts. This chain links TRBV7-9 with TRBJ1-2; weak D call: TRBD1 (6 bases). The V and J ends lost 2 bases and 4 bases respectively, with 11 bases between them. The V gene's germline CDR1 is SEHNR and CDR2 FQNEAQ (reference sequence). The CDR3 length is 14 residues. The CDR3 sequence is CASSLSGVGYGYTF. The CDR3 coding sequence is TGTGCCAGCAGCTTATCAGGGGTGGGCTATGGCTACACCTTC.

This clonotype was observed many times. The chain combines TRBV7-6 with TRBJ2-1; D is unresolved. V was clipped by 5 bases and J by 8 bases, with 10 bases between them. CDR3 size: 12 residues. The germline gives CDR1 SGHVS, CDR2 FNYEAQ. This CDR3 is CASSLIRDEQFF. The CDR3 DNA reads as TGTGCCAGCAGCCTTATTCGTGATGAGCAGTTCTTC.

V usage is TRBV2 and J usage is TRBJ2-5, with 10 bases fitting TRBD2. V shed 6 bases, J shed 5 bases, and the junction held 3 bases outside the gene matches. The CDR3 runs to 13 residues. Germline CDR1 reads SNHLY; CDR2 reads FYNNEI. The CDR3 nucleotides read TGTGCCAGCAGCGCGGGACTAGCGGAGACCCAGTACTTC. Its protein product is CASSAGLAETQYF.

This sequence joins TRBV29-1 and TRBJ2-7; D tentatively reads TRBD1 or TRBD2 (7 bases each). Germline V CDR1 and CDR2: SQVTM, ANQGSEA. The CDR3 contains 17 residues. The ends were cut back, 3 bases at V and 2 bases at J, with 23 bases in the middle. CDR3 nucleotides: TGCAGCGTTGACGGGGAGGGGGCAGGGGGGCCGGCCTACGAGCAGTACTTC. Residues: CSVDGEGAGGPAYEQYF.

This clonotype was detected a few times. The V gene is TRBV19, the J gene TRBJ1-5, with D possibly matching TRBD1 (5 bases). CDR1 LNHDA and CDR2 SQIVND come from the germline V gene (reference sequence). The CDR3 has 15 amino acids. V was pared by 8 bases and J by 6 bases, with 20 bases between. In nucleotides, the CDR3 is TGTGCCAGTGGGGCTCCCAGGGCTGGCATTCAGCCCCAGCATTTT. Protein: CASGAPRAGIQPQHF.

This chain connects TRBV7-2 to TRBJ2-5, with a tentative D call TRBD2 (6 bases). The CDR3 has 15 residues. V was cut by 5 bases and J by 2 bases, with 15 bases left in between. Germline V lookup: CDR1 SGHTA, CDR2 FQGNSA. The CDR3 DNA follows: TGTGCCAGCAGCCTAGAGTGGGGACTTCAAGAGACCCAGTACTTC. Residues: CASSLEWGLQETQYF.

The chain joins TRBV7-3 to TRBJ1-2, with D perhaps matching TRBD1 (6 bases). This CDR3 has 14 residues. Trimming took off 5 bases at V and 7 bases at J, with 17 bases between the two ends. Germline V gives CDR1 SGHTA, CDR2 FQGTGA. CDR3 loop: CASSNERGAAGYTF. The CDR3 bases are TGTGCCAGCAGCAATGAGCGGGGGGCAGCTGGCTACACCTTC. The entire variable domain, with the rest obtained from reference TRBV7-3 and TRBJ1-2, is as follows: GAGVSQTPSNKVTEKGKYVELRCDPISGHTALYWYRQSLGQGPEFLIYFQGTGAADDSGLPNDRFFAVRPEGSVSTLKIQRTERGDSAVYLCASSNERGAAGYTFGSGTRLTVV.